The rows below give T cell receptor beta chains drawn from one sample of a study of cytomegalovirus exposure and HLA in healthy donors. The table came from immunoSEQ multiplex PCR; TCRdb's copy has only in-frame clones and leaves some out. The data hold about 120,000 clones, with 9% to 10% observed a single time. What was sequenced was PBMCs. These receptors all come from a man between 25 and 39 years old in good health and CMV-seronegative. Each CDR3 is given without its conserved first and last residue. A row's size may be missing; if present it is once, few, many or a size class.

>TRBJ2-6|few|TRBV19
ASSIDGGGGANVLT
>TRBJ2-2|NA|TRBV6-6
ASSTRGKGTGELF
>TRBJ2-6|NA|TRBV5-1
ASSSSLQSSGANVLT
>TRBJ2-1|NA|TRBV7-6
ASSWTGRNNEQF
>TRBJ2-7|many|TRBV7-2
ASSSLDLTGDSYEQY
>TRBJ1-4|few|TRBV28
ASSLIGGGEKLF
>TRBJ1-4|few|TRBV19
GSRGISNEKLF
>TRBJ2-3|few|TRBV6-5
ASSYSGRGGPDTQY
>TRBJ2-2|NA|TRBV2
ASSLGFTGELF
>TRBJ1-4|NA|TRBV27
ASSFYPSRGATNEKLF
>TRBJ1-3|NA|TRBV18
ASSTGQGVSGNTIY
>TRBJ2-4|NA|TRBV7-9
ASSHGGGEVENIQY
>TRBJ2-5|NA|TRBV30
AWSVPRDQETQY
>TRBJ2-2|once|TRBV5-5
ASSSGVPGGASGELF
>TRBJ2-3|NA|TRBV9
ASSVGQADTQY
>TRBJ1-3|few|TRBV5-8
ASRRGILSGNTIY
>TRBJ2-7|NA|TRBV7-9
ASSRTSGAEQY
>TRBJ2-5|NA|TRBV10-3
AISDFGGKETQY
>TRBJ2-7|NA|TRBV13
ASSPGTGFEQY
>TRBJ1-2|NA|TRBV6-6
ASSPQGAGYT
>TRBJ2-1|NA|TRBV4-1
ASSQAGRGGDGQF
>TRBJ2-1|NA|TRBV27
ASKPGLAGVNEQF
>TRBJ2-7|NA|TRBV19
ASSGLSQGSYEQY
>TRBJ2-5|NA|TRBV5-1
ASSFQGRETQY
>TRBJ1-4|NA|TRBV5-1
ASSLGDEEKLF
>TRBJ2-2|NA|TRBV6-4
ASSESGGDTGELF
>TRBJ2-5|NA|TRBV7-2
ASSLKRETQY
>TRBJ2-3|few|TRBV29-1
SAAGTSGTRTDTQY
>TRBJ2-1|few|TRBV7-2
ASSWRLAHTYNEQF
>TRBJ2-3|NA|TRBV7-8
ASSPGTVTDTQY
>TRBJ2-7|NA|TRBV19
ASSITSSSYEQY
>TRBJ2-1|NA|TRBV5-1
ASSKTSTYNEQF
>TRBJ2-1|few|TRBV9
ASSPPSRGGRGEQF
>TRBJ2-3|NA|TRBV4-1
ASSQVQGGTDAQY
>TRBJ2-1|NA|TRBV4-2
ASSQDRAGSYNEQF
>TRBJ2-6|NA|TRBV7-2
ASSLWAVRNSGANVLT
>TRBJ2-1|few|TRBV9
ASSGSGRSFYNEQF
>TRBJ2-5|NA|TRBV4-1
ASSLRQGRQETQY
>TRBJ1-6|few|TRBV6-1
ASSELGDRSPLH
>TRBJ2-1|NA|TRBV10-3
AIRGAGGFGEQF
>TRBJ2-7|NA|TRBV18
ASSPGLYRLRPYEQY
>TRBJ2-1|few|TRBV6-4
ASSDGTGKDEQF
>TRBJ2-1|few|TRBV27
ASSPSRSGRAVDEQF
>TRBJ2-2|NA|TRBV9
ASSARLAGDHTGELF
>TRBJ2-3|NA|TRBV19
ASSILTSGRAVADTQY
>TRBJ2-1|few|TRBV12-5
ASGEGTSGGFGNEQF
>NA|NA|TRBV6-5
ASSYSQGRNYEQY
>TRBJ1-5|NA|TRBV2
ASSVSGLHQPQH
>TRBJ2-1|few|TRBV2
ASSEAKEGDSYNEQF
>TRBJ2-7|few|TRBV19
ASQISGGQGIPYEQY
>TRBJ1-5|NA|TRBV29-1
SVLQGPSNQPQH
>TRBJ1-2|NA|TRBV30
AWSRDDHRDGYT